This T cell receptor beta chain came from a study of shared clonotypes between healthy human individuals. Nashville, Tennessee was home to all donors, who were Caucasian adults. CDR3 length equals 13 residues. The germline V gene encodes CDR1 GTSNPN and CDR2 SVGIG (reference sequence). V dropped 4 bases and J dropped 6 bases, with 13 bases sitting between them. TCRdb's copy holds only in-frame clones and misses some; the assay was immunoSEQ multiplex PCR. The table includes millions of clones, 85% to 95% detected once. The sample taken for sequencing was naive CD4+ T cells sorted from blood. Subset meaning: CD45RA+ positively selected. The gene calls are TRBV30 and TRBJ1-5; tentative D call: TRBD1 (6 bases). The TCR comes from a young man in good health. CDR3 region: CAWNRGAGQPQHF. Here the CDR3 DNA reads TGTGCCTGGAATCGGGGGGCGGGTCAGCCCCAGCATTTT.